One T cell receptor beta chain is described in this entry. The antigen remains undetermined. This record belongs to a study of cytomegalovirus exposure and HLA in healthy donors. Study-wide background: Clustering assigned over 70% of the roughly 380 genotyped donors to the Caucasian-associated ancestry cluster. Study conclusions and caveats: Researchers reported in a later analysis that common viral pathogens appeared linked to several top clusters.

A multiplex PCR was run with 60 Vbeta primers and 13 Jbeta primers. Measured with immunoSEQ multiplex PCR; TCRdb has only the in-frame clones, and not every one. The repertoire holds around 150,000 clones, with approximately 83% as singletons. This CDR3 comprises 12 residues. Germline values: CDR1 WSHSY, CDR2 SAAADI. The V and J ends lost 9 bases and 6 bases, in that order; junction bases with no gene match: 5. Sequences were obtained from PBMCs. V usage is TRBV10-2 and J usage is TRBJ1-1, with 9 bases lining up with TRBD1. The TCR sequence derives from a man aged 18 to 29 in good health and CMV-seropositive. CDR3 residues: CASRQGEAEAFF. In nucleotides, the CDR3 is TGCGCCAGTCGACAGGGGGAGGCTGAAGCTTTCTTT.